The clone carrying this TCR beta chain has a count of ten or more. Its matching antigen is unknown. Germline loops: CDR1 SGHTA, CDR2 FQGNSA. Trimming cost V 3 bases and J 5 bases; bases outside gene matches: 13. There are 17 residues in the CDR3. TCRdb reanalysed the reads using MiXCR and keeps one entry per CDR3 protein. The table includes 300,000 to 400,000 distinct CDR3 sequences, over 7.5% detected once. The entry originates in a study of T cell repertoires in cytomegalovirus infection. About the study: Through public TCR beta signatures, both CMV infection and matching HLA type were indicated. Findings and limits, study-wide: The cumulative frequency of public TCR beta families distinguished individuals who carried CMV together with the relevant HLA. HLA-C-restricted CMV-specific TCR beta clonotypes prevailed in the ex vivo response.

The specimen sequenced was PBMCs. V usage is TRBV7-2 and J usage is TRBJ2-5; 9 nucleotides agree with TRBD2. This TCR was recovered from a human donor in good health (CMV status not recorded). Some clones in this sample may be carry-over from other donors' samples. CDR3 coding DNA: TGTGCCAGCAGCTTCGGGTTGGGCGGGGGGGCCGGGGAGACCCAGTACTTC. Encoded protein: CASSFGLGGGAGETQYF.